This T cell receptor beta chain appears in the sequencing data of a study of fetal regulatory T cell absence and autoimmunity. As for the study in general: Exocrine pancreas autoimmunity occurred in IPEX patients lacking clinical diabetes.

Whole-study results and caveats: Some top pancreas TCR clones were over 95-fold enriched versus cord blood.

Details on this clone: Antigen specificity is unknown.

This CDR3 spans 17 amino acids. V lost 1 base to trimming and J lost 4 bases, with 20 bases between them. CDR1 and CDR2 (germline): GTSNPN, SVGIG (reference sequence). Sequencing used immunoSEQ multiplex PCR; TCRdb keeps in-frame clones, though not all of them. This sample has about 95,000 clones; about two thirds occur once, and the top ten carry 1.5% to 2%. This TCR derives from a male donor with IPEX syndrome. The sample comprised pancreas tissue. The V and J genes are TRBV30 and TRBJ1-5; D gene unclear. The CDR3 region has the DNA TGTGCCTGGAGTGAGAAGATAACAGAAAGGTTAAATCAGCCCCAGCATTTT. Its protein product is CAWSEKITERLNQPQHF.